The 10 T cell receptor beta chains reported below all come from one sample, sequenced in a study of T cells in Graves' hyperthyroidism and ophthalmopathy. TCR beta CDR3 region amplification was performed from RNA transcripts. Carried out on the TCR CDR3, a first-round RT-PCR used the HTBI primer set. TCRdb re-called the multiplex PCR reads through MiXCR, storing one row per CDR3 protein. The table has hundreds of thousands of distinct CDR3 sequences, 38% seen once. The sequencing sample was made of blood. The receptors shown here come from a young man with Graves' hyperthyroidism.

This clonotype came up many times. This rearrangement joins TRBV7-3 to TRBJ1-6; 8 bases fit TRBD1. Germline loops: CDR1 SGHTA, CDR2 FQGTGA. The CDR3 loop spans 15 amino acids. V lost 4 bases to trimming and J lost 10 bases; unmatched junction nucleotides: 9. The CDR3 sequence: CASSSFARGQSPLHF. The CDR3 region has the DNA TGTGCCAGCAGCTCCTTCGCCAGGGGGCAATCACCCCTCCACTTT.

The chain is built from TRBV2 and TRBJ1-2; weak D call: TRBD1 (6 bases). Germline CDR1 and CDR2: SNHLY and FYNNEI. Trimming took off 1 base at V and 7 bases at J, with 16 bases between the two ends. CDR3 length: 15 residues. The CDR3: CASSEGVAGAGGYTF. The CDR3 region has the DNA TGTGCCAGCAGTGAAGGTGTGGCAGGGGCTGGTGGCTACACCTTC.

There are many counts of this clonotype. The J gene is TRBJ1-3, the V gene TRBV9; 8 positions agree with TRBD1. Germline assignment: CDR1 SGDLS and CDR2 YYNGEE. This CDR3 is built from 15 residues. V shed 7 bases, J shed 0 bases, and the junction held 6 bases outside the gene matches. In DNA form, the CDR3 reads TGTGCCAGCGGACAGGGCCCTACCTCTGGAAACACCATATATTTT. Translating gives CASGQGPTSGNTIYF. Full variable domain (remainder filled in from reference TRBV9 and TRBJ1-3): DSGVTQTPKHLITATGQRVTLRCSPRSGDLSVYWYQQSLDQGLQFLIQYYNGEERAKGNILERFSAQQFPDLHSELNLSSLELGDSALYFCASGQGPTSGNTIYFGEGSWLTVV.

The DNA of the CDR3 is TGTGCCAGCCGACTGCCAAAACAGGGGGCGCAGGACACTGAAGCTTTCTTT. Translating gives CASRLPKQGAQDTEAFF. This chain links TRBV7-9 with TRBJ1-1; the match to TRBD1 covers 9 bases. Germline V gene sequence: CDR1 SEHNR, CDR2 FQNEAQ (reference sequence). The CDR3 loop spans 17 amino acids. The trim removed 8 bases at V and 3 bases at J, leaving 16 bases unmatched.

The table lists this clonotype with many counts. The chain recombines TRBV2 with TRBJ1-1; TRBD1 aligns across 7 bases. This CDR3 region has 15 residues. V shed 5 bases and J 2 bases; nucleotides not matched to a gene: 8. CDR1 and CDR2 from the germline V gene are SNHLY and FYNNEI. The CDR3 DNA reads TGTGCCAGCAGTCTGGGGGACAGAAGAAACACTGAAGCTTTCTTT. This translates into CASSLGDRRNTEAFF.

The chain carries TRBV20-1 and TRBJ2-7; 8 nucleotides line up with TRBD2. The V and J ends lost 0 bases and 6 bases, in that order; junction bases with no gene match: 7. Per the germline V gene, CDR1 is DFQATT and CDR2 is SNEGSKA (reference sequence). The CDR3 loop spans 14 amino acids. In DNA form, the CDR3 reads TGCAGTGCTAGAGATGACGCGGGAGGATCCGAGCAGTACTTC. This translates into CSARDDAGGSEQYF.

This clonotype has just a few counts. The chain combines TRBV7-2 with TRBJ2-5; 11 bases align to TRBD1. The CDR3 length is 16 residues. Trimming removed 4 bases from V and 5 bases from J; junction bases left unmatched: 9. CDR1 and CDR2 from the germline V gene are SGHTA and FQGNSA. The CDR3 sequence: CASSSLRTGGSETQYF. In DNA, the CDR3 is TGTGCCAGCAGCTCGCTCCGGACAGGGGGCTCGGAGACCCAGTACTTC.

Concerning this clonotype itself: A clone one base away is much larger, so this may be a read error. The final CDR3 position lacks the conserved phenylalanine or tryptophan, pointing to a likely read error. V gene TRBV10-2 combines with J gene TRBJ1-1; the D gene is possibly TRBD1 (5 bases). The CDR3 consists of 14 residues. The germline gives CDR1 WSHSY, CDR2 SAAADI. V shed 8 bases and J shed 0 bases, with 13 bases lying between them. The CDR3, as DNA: TGCGCCAGCCGTCCAGGGACCTTGAACACTGAAGCTTTCCTT. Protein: CASRPGTLNTEAFL.

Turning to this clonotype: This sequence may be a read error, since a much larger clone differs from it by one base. CDR3 coding DNA: TGTGCCACCACAGGGGGGAGCTCCTACGAGCTGTACTTC. It encodes CATTGGSSYELYF. The genes are TRBV10-3 and TRBJ2-7; 8 nucleotides line up with TRBD1. The CDR3 sequence is 13 residues long. Germline values: CDR1 ENHRY, CDR2 SYGVKD.

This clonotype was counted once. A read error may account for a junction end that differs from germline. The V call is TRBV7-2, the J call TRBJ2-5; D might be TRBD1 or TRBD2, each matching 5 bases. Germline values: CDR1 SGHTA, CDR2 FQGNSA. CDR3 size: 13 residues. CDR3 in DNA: TGTGCCAGCAGCTCCAGGGTGGAGGAGACCCAGTGGTTC. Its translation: CASSSRVEETQWF.